A selection of T cell receptor beta chains follows, all from one sample in a study of response to subunit inactivated influenza vaccine. TCRdb itself ran the RT-PCR reads through MiXCR, one entry per CDR3 protein. This sample has approximately 500,000 distinct CDR3 sequences, with under 30% found just once. These data were also reused for a study on T cells expressing NK-cell markers.

The sample in question was CD4+ T cells sorted from PBMCs, obtained roughly 13 days after vaccination. The receptor source for this set is a man in his fifties who received an inactivated influenza vaccine. CDR3s include the opening cysteine and the closing phenylalanine or tryptophan. The D gene is left open where the match is weak. Expanded clones are given a class, and other clones once, few, many or no size at all.

clone_size | j_call | v_call | d_call | cdr3_nt | cdr3_aa
- | TRBJ2-7 | TRBV20-1 | TRBD2 | TGCAGTGCTAGAGATCGACTAGCGGCCTCCTACGAGCAGTACTTC | CSARDRLAASYEQYF
- | TRBJ2-5 | TRBV5-1 | - | TGCGCCAGCAGCTTGTCTCCAGGGGCCCGGGAGACCCAGTACTTC | CASSLSPGARETQYF
many | TRBJ2-3 | TRBV12-3/TRBV12-4 | - | TGTGCCAGCAGTCCCACGGGGCGTGGGAGCACAGATACGCAGTATTTT | CASSPTGRGSTDTQYF
- | TRBJ2-1 | TRBV9 | - | TGTGCCAGCAGCGTAATGGGGTATTCCTACAATGAGCAGTTCTTC | CASSVMGYSYNEQFF
- | TRBJ1-4 | TRBV7-8 | - | TGTGCCAGCAGCTTAGCTGGTGCCGGTAGTAATGAAAAACTGTTTTTT | CASSLAGAGSNEKLFF
- | TRBJ1-6 | TRBV6-5 | TRBD1 | TGTGCCAGCAGTTTAGACAGGGGGGTCTCACCCCTCCACTTT | CASSLDRGVSPLHF
few | TRBJ1-1 | TRBV6-1 | - | TGTGCCAGCAGTGAAGTGGGTTTCGGCTATCCGGCTTTCTTT | CASSEVGFGYPAFF
- | TRBJ1-3 | TRBV3-1 | - | TGTGCCAGCAGCCAGCGCCTCCCTGGAAACACCATATATTTT | CASSQRLPGNTIYF
many | TRBJ2-6 | TRBV5-6 | - | TGTGCCAGCAGCTTTATAGGTGGGGCCAACGTCCTGACTTTC | CASSFIGGANVLTF
- | TRBJ2-3 | TRBV5-1 | - | TGCGCCAGCAGCTTGGCCGGGCAACGTAGGCAGTATTTT | CASSLAGQRRQYF
- | TRBJ2-7 | TRBV28 | - | TGTGCCAGCAAAACCCCGGGCTCCTACGAGCAGTACTTC | CASKTPGSYEQYF
- | TRBJ2-7 | TRBV7-2 | TRBD2 | TGTGCCAGCAGCTTAGGGCTAGCGGGCCCCCTAAGCTCCTACGAGCAGTACTTC | CASSLGLAGPLSSYEQYF
- | TRBJ1-5 | TRBV20-1 | TRBD1 | TGCAGTGCCACCGGGACAGCTAGCAATCAGCCCCAGCATTTT | CSATGTASNQPQHF
few | TRBJ2-7 | TRBV6-2/TRBV6-3 | - | TGTGCCAGCAGCCGCCGGGCAGCCGCTTTCTCCTACGAGCAGTACTTC | CASSRRAAAFSYEQYF
few | TRBJ1-1 | TRBV12-3/TRBV12-4 | - | TGTGCCAGCAGTTTTACCTCGGCTGAAGCTTTCTTT | CASSFTSAEAFF
- | TRBJ2-7 | TRBV20-1 | TRBD2 | TGCAGTGCTCCCGGGACTAGCGGACGCTACGAGCAGTACTTC | CSAPGTSGRYEQYF
many | TRBJ1-5 | TRBV6-1 | - | TGTGCCAGCAGTCCAAGGGGAAATCAGCCCCAGCATTTT | CASSPRGNQPQHF
- | TRBJ1-5 | TRBV6-1 | - | TGTGCCAGCAGTGAAGCTATACGCAATCAGCCCCAGCATTTT | CASSEAIRNQPQHF
few | TRBJ2-4 | TRBV6-1 | TRBD1 | TGTGCCAGCACACCGTCGACAGGGGGCCAAAACATTCAGTACTTC | CASTPSTGGQNIQYF
few | TRBJ2-1 | TRBV6-2/TRBV6-3 | - | TGTGCCAGCACCGAGCTTGGGGTTGCTGGCAATGAGCAGTTCTTC | CASTELGVAGNEQFF
- | TRBJ2-3 | TRBV7-2 | - | TGTGCCAGCAGCTTTCGGAGGGCCCGGGCAGATACGCAGTATTTT | CASSFRRARADTQYF
- | TRBJ2-1 | TRBV3-1 | TRBD2 | TGTGCCAGCAGCCACGAGAGTCGGAGGAGAGCGGGAGTCCGCTATGAGCAGTTCTTC | CASSHESRRRAGVRYEQFF
few | TRBJ2-1 | TRBV10-3 | - | TGTGCCATCAGAAACAGCAATGAGCAGTTCTTC | CAIRNSNEQFF
few | TRBJ2-7 | TRBV29-1 | - | TGCAGCGTTGGGGAAACTTACGAGCAGTACTTC | CSVGETYEQYF
- | TRBJ2-2 | TRBV7-9 | - | TGTGCCAGCAGCATTTCGACGGGGATGAACACCGGGGAGCTGTTTTTT | CASSISTGMNTGELFF
few | TRBJ1-3 | TRBV12-3/TRBV12-4 | - | TGTGCCAGCAGCTGGGGTGGCAGGGAACCTGGAAACACCATATATTTT | CASSWGGREPGNTIYF
many | TRBJ2-7 | TRBV5-6 | - | TGTGCCAGCAGCTTGGGTGTCTCCTCCTACGAGCAGTACTTC | CASSLGVSSYEQYF
few | TRBJ1-6 | TRBV18 | - | TGTGCCAGCTCACCAAGGGGAGTAGGTTCACCCCTCCACTTT | CASSPRGVGSPLHF
few | TRBJ2-1 | TRBV20-1 | TRBD2 | TGCAGTCTTAGCGGGAGCGGTTCAGTCAATGAGCAGTTCTTC | CSLSGSGSVNEQFF
- | TRBJ1-6 | TRBV4-1 | - | TGCGCCAGCAGCCAAGAGTACTTGACAAATTCACCCCTCCACTTT | CASSQEYLTNSPLHF
- | TRBJ2-5 | TRBV6-2/TRBV6-3 | TRBD1 | TGTGCCAGCAGTACCCGGACAGGGTTTGAGACCCAGTACTTC | CASSTRTGFETQYF
- | TRBJ2-1 | TRBV27 | - | TGTGCCAGCAGTTTACAGGTCGACATCGGTGAGCAGTTCTTC | CASSLQVDIGEQFF
- | TRBJ2-5 | TRBV5-5 | TRBD2 | TGTGCCAGCAGCTCCTCGGCGGGGGTTCAAGAGACCCAGTACTTC | CASSSSAGVQETQYF
few | TRBJ2-1 | TRBV20-1 | TRBD2 | TGCAGTGCTATAGCGGGAGAGCTGAATGAGCAGTTCTTC | CSAIAGELNEQFF
few | TRBJ2-3 | TRBV9 | - | TGTGCCAGCAGCGTAGAGGGGACCCAGCGAGGAGATACGCAGTATTTT | CASSVEGTQRGDTQYF
- | TRBJ1-2 | TRBV30 | - | TGTGCCTGCGACAGGCGATACAATAACTATGGCTACACCTTC | CACDRRYNNYGYTF
few | TRBJ2-1 | TRBV3-1 | TRBD2 | TGTGCCAGCAACCCGGGGGGAATAAATGAGCAGTTCTTC | CASNPGGINEQFF
few | TRBJ2-1 | TRBV7-9 | - | TGTGCCAGCAGCCCACTTAGACTAGTAGGTAATGAGCAGTTCTTC | CASSPLRLVGNEQFF
- | TRBJ2-5 | TRBV9 | - | TGTGCCAGCAGCGAATCCGCGTGGCAGACGGAGGCCCAGTACTTC | CASSESAWQTEAQYF
few | TRBJ1-2 | TRBV7-2 | - | TGTGCCAGCAGCCCGGGGGAGGGTGGTGGCTACACCTTC | CASSPGEGGGYTF
few | TRBJ2-7 | TRBV20-1 | - | TGCAGTGCTAGAGGACAGCCGGGGTACGAGCAGTACTTC | CSARGQPGYEQYF
many | TRBJ2-2 | TRBV11-2 | TRBD2 | TGTGCCAGCAGCTTAGTTCCTAGGACTAGCCTCACGAACACCGGGGAGCTGTTTTTT | CASSLVPRTSLTNTGELFF
few | TRBJ2-3 | TRBV7-2 | TRBD2 | TGTGCCAGCAGCTTTGGCCGGGGGGGCGGTACAGATACGCAGTATTTT | CASSFGRGGGTDTQYF
few | TRBJ1-4 | TRBV5-1 | - | TGCGCCAGCAGCCTAAGTCCGGGACGGCGATTTGCAACTAATGAAAAACTGTTTTTT | CASSLSPGRRFATNEKLFF
- | TRBJ1-1 | TRBV4-2 | - | TGTGCCAGCAGCCAAGAAGGCAGGTCGGGGACTGAAGCTTTCTTT | CASSQEGRSGTEAFF
- | TRBJ2-3 | TRBV20-1 | - | TGCAGTGCTAGACGGGGGCCGGTGACAGATACGCAGTATTTT | CSARRGPVTDTQYF
once | TRBJ2-3 | TRBV7-3 | - | TGTGCCAGCAGCTTAAGAGGCCCTAGAGATACGCAGTATTTT | CASSLRGPRDTQYF
few | TRBJ2-2 | TRBV4-2 | - | TGTGCCAGCAGCCAAGACCCAGGGGGGGGGACCGGGGAGCTGTTTTTT | CASSQDPGGGTGELFF
few | TRBJ2-5 | TRBV11-2 | TRBD2 | TGTGCCAGCAGCTTAGGGATTGGGGGGGGGTCAGAGACCCAGTACTTC | CASSLGIGGGSETQYF
- | TRBJ2-3 | TRBV6-5 | - | TGTGCCAGCAGTCCTCGGGGAAACAGGGGCACAGATACGCAGTATTTT | CASSPRGNRGTDTQYF
few | TRBJ2-7 | TRBV12-3/TRBV12-4 | - | TGTGCCAGCAGCTCCCTTGAGAGCCGGGACCGTTTCTACGAGCAGTACTTC | CASSSLESRDRFYEQYF
- | TRBJ1-1 | TRBV5-1 | - | TGCGCCAGCAGCGTTGGGATAGAGAACACTGAAGCTTTCTTT | CASSVGIENTEAFF
few | TRBJ2-7 | TRBV12-3/TRBV12-4 | TRBD1 | TGTGCCAGCAGTTTACCCCGGGACAGGGCCGAGCAGTACTTC | CASSLPRDRAEQYF
- | TRBJ1-5 | TRBV12-3/TRBV12-4 | - | TGTGCCAGCAGTCCCAAGGACTTTTATAGCAATCAGCCCCAGCATTTT | CASSPKDFYSNQPQHF
- | TRBJ1-1 | TRBV18 | - | TGTGCCAGCTCACCAGGAGCTTCCGAAGCTTTCTTT | CASSPGASEAFF